The entry that follows covers one T cell receptor (beta chain) sequence. This clonotype was seen ten or more times. There is no known antigen for this receptor. No base qualities exist here, and no much larger clone lies one base off it. The data belong to a study of blood T cells in healthy people across ages (dated by TCRdb to 2015 to 2017). A note on the overall study: Template switching captured roughly one uniquely barcoded TCR beta cDNA molecule per two T cells in model experiments. The study measured age-related changes in TCR beta repertoire diversity using deep sequencing normalized with unique cDNA molecular identifiers. To avoid experimental bias, donors of different ages were spread randomly across the sequencing lanes. The donors were divided into four age groups: young (average approximately 17 years), middle-aged (approximately 39), aged (approximately 62) and long-lived (82). For two donors (one aged 18 to 29 and one aged 80 or older), the study analyzed two additional independent replicas of 1 million unique cDNA reads from the same blood draw. Study-wide findings and limitations: As age increased, observed TCR beta diversity per million T cells dropped in a roughly linear way, and a significant reduction was already evident by age 40. Because donor CMV infection status was unknown, age-related changes in expanded clonotypes were potentially confounded. A strong correlation was found between observed TCR beta diversity and the percentage of naive T cells measured by flow cytometry. Bulk unsorted PBMC profiling prevented conclusive comparison of naive and antigen-experienced compartments. Total diversity estimates from one million sequenced T cells were considered lower bounds and underestimates. Compared with the aged group, more naive CD4+ T cells, fewer expanded clones and increased TCR diversity were shown by the long-lived group, suggesting age selection.

The donors were roughly 40 Caucasian individuals from Russia, aged roughly 6 to 100 years, who were systemically healthy. Each donor gave 8 to 10 milliliters of peripheral blood, drawn into EDTA-treated Vacutainer tubes. Ficoll-Paque density-gradient centrifugation was used to isolate PBMCs, with at least 6 million per sample. Total RNA, at least 6 micrograms per sample, was extracted from PBMCs with Trizol reagent. For every donor, an aliquot of PBMCs went through flow cytometry to measure the percentages of naive CD45RAhigh/CD27high T cells. Library preparation employed 5' RACE. The instrument was an Illumina HiSeq 2500. A second PCR of about 7 to 12 cycles was run with a J-beta primer mix and a sample-barcoded 5' primer. Each TCR beta cDNA molecule received a unique molecular identifier from a template-switch 5' adaptor carrying 12 random nucleotides. Each sample yielded at least 2.5 million CDR3-containing paired-end reads. All of the RNA was converted into first-strand cDNA using the Mint cDNA synthesis kit, with a TRBC-specific oligonucleotide serving as the primer. After uracil-DNA glycosylase treatment, a first 18-cycle PCR used universal primers M1SS and BC2_uni_R on all cDNA. Per the authors' processing: For normalization, 1 million high-quality reads were randomly selected from each sample, with every read carrying a distinct molecular identifier. Instead of being binned into consensus sequences, reads that shared molecular identifiers were thrown out. CDR3 identification, clonotype clustering and error correction used MiTCR with a Q25 quality threshold and the strictest error-elimination algorithm. Lower-bound total TCR beta diversity was estimated with a nonparametric unseen species model using Euler transformation. Clones were called with MiXCR by TCRdb after fastp trimmed the public reads at Q25, and only in-frame beta chains were retained. Every entry covers one CDR3 protein and lists the most common genes and DNA from its rows. TCRdb assigned the V and J calls; the authors' analysis was not used. For this sample the table gives hundreds of thousands of distinct CDR3 sequences, of which 40% to 65% were detected only once. Of the sample, about 14% is held by the ten largest clones.

Looking up the germline V gene yields CDR1 SGHDN and CDR2 FVKESK. The CDR3 measures 14 amino acids from cysteine to phenylalanine. Only the CDR3 DNA is retained, 42 bases long and in frame from the first base. At the junction V is shortened by 5 bases and J by 6 bases, with 16 bases in between. This clonotype was obtained from a woman at least 80 years old in good health. The material sequenced was blood. The rearranged segments are TRBV14 and TRBJ2-5, with a tentative D gene TRBD2 over 6 matching bases. This receptor has the CDR3 CASSSQALAQTQYF. Read as DNA, the sequence is TGTGCCAGCAGCTCCCAGGCCCTAGCGCAGACCCAGTACTTC.